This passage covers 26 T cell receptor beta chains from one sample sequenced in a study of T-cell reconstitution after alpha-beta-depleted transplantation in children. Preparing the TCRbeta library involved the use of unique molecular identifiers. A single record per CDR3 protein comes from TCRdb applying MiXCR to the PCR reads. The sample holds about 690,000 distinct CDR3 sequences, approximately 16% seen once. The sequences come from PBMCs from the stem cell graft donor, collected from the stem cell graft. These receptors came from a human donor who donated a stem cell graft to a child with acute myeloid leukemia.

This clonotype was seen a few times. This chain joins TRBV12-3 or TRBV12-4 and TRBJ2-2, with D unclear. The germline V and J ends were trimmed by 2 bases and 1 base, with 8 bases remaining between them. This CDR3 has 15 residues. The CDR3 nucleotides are TGTGCCAGCAGTTTACGGCTAAAGAACACCGGGGAGCTGTTTTTT. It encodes CASSLRLKNTGELFF.

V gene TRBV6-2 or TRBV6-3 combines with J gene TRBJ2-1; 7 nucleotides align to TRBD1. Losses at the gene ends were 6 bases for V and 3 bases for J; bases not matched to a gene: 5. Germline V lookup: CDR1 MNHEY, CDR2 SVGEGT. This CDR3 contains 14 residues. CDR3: CASRQTGIYNEQFF. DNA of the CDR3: TGTGCCAGCAGACAGACAGGGATCTACAATGAGCAGTTCTTC.

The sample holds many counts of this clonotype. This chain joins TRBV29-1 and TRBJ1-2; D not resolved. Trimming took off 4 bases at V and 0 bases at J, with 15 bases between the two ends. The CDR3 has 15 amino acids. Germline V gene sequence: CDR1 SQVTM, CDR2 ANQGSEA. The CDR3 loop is CSVVDGLFSNYGYTF. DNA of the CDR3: TGCAGCGTTGTAGACGGTCTCTTCTCTAACTATGGCTACACCTTC.

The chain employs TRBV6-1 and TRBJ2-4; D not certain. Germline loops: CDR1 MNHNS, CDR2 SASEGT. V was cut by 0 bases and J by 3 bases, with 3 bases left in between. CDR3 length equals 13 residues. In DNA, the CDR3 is TGTGCCAGCAGTGAAGCGTACAAAAACATTCAGTACTTC. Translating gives CASSEAYKNIQYF.

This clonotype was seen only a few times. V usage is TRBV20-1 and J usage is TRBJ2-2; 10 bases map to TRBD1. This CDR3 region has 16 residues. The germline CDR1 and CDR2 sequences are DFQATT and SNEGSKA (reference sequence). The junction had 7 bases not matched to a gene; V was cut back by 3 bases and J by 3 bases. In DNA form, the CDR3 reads TGCAGTGCTAGGGTGACCGGGACAGGGGACACCGGGGAGCTGTTTTTT. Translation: CSARVTGTGDTGELFF.

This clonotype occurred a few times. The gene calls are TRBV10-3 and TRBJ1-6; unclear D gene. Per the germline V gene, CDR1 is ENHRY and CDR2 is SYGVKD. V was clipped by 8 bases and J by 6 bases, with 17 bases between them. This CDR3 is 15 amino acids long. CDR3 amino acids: CAIGRAEQTNSPLHF. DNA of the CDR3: TGTGCCATCGGCCGGGCGGAGCAGACTAATTCACCCCTCCACTTT.

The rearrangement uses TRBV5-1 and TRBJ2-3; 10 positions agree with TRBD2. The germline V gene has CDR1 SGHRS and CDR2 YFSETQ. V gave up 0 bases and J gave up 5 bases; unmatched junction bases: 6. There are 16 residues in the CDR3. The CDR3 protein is CASSLEISGGRDTQYF. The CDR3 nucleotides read TGCGCCAGCAGCTTGGAGATTAGCGGGGGGCGAGATACGCAGTATTTT.

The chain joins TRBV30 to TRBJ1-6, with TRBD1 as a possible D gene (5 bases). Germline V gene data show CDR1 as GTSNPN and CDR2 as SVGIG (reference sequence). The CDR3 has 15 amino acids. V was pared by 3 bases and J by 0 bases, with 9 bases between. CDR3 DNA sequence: TGTGCCTGGAGGGGGCAGAACTCCTATAATTCACCCCTCCACTTT. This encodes CAWRGQNSYNSPLHF.

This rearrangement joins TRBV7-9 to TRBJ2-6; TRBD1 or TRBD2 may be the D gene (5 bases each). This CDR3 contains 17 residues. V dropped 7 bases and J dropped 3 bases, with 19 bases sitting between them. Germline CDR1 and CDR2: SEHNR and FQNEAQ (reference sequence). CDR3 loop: CASKNHQGESGANVLTF. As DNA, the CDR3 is TGTGCCAGCAAAAATCACCAGGGAGAAAGTGGGGCCAACGTCCTGACTTTC.

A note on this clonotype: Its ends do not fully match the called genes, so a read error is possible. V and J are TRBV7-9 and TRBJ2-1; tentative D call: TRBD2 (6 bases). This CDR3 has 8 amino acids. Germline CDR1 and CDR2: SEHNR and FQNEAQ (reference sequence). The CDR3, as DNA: TGTGCCAGCAGCGGAGGGCTCTTC. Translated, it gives CASSGGLF.

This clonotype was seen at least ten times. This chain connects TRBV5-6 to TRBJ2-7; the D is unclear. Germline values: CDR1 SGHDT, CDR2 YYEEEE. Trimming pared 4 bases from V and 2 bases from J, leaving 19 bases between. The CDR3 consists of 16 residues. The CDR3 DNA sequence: TGTGCCAGCAGCCCGGTAGGCGGATCCAAGACCTACGAGCAGTACTTC. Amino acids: CASSPVGGSKTYEQYF.

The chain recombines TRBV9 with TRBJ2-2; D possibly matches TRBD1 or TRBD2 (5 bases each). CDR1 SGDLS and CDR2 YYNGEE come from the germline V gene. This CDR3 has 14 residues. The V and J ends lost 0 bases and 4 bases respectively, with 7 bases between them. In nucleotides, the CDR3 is TGTGCCAGCAGCGTAGCCGGGACCACCGGGGAGCTGTTTTTT. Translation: CASSVAGTTGELFF.

The CDR3 DNA is TGTGCCAGCAGCCAGCCCCCAGTTTACGAGCAGTACTTC. This translates into CASSQPPVYEQYF. The J gene is TRBJ2-7, the V gene TRBV3-1; D is unclear. Trimming took off 3 bases at V and 4 bases at J, with 10 bases between the two ends. Germline lookup yields CDR1 LGHDT and CDR2 YNNKEL (reference sequence). The CDR3 has 13 residues.

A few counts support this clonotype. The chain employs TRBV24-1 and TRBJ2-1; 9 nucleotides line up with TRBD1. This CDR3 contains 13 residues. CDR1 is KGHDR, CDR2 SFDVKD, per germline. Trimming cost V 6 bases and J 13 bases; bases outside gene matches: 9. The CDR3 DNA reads TGTGCCACCAGTACAGAACCGGGACAGGGACAGTTCTTC. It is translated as CATSTEPGQGQFF.

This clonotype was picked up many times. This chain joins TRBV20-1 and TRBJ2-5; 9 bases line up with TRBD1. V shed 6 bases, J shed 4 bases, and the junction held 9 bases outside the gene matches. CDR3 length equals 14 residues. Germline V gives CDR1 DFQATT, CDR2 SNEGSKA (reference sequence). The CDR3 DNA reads TGCAGTGCCCAAGGGACAGGGAATTTAGAGACCCAGTACTTC. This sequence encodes CSAQGTGNLETQYF.

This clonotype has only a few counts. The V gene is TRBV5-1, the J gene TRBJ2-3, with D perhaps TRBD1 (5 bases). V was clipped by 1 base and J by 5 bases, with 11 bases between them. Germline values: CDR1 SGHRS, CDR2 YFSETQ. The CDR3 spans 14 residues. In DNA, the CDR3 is TGCGCCAGCAGCTTGAGCCAGGGTAGAGATACGCAGTATTTT. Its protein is CASSLSQGRDTQYF.

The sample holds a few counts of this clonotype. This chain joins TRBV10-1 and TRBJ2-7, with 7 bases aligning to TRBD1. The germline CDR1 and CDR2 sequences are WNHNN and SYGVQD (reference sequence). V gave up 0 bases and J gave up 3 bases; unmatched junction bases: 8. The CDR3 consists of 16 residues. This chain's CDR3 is CASSESSPGQNYEQYV. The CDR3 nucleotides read TGCGCCAGCAGTGAGTCCTCGCCGGGACAGAACTACGAGCAGTACGTC.

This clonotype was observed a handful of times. The CDR3 nucleotides read TGCGCCAGCAGCTCGCGGGCGCCGACCAGGAACTGGAACACTGAAGCTTTCTTT. Residues: CASSSRAPTRNWNTEAFF. V is TRBV5-1 and J is TRBJ1-1, with D unclear. CDR1 is SGHRS and CDR2 is YFSETQ in the germline V gene. This CDR3 has 18 amino acids. V gave up 3 bases and J gave up 1 base, with 22 bases separating them.

The CDR3: CASSVSTGGNEKLFF. The CDR3 nucleotides read TGTGCCAGCAGCGTATCGACAGGGGGGAATGAAAAACTGTTTTTT. The chain employs TRBV9 and TRBJ1-4; 9 bases fit TRBD1. V trimming: 1 base; J trimming: 5 bases; junction bases outside the gene matches: 3. Germline CDR1 SGDLS, CDR2 YYNGEE. The CDR3 sequence is 15 residues long.

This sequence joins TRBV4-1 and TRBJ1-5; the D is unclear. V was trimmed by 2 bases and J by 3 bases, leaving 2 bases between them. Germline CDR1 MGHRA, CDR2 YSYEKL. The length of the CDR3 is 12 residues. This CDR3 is CASSQPNQPQHF. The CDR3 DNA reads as TGCGCCAGCAGCCAACCCAATCAGCCCCAGCATTTT.

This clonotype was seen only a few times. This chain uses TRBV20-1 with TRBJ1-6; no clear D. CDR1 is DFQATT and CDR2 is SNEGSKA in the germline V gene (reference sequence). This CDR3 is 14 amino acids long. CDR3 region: CGAEGKSYNSPLHF. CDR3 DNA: TGCGGAGCTGAAGGGAAATCCTATAATTCACCCCTCCACTTT.

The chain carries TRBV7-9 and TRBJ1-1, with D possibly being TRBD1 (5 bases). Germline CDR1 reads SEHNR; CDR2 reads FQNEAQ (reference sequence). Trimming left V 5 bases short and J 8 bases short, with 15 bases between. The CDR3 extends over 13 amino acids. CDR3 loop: CASSELDEGEAFF. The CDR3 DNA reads TGTGCCAGCAGCGAACTCGATGAGGGGGAAGCTTTCTTT.

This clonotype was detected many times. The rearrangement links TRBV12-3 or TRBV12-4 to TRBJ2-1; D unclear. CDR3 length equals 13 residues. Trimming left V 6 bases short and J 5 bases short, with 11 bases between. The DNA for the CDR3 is TGTGCCAGCAGCTCCTCTAGGGACAATGAGCAGTTCTTC. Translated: CASSSSRDNEQFF.

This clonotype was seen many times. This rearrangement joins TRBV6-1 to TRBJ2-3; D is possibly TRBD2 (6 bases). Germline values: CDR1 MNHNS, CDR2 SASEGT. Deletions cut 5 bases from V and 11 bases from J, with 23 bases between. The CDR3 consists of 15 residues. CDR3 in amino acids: CASSTPGDGVPEQYF. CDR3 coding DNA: TGTGCCAGCAGTACCCCGGGGGACGGCGTCCCCGAGCAGTATTTT.

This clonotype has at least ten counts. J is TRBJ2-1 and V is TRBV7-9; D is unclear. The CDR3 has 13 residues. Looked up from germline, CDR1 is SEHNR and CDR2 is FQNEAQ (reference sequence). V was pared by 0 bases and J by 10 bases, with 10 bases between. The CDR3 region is CASSLAPSEEQFF. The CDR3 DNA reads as TGTGCCAGCAGCTTAGCCCCCTCTGAAGAGCAGTTCTTC.

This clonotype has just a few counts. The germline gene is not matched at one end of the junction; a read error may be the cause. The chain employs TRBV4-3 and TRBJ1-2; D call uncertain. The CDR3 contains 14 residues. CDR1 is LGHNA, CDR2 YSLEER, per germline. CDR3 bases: TGCGCCAGCTGCCAAGAAGGCAGCCCCTATGGCTACACCTTC. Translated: CASCQEGSPYGYTF.